Below, one T cell receptor (beta chain) is given with its context. TCRdb's table, derived via immunoSEQ multiplex PCR, lists solely in-frame clones and lacks some. The sample shows 37,000 or so clones, 30% to 35% of them seen only once. The treatment here: randomized to nivolumab then ipilimumab (arm A) or the reverse (arm B). The data were obtained in a study of sequential checkpoint blockade in melanoma. Study as a whole: Patients were randomized 1:1 to nivolumab-then-ipilimumab or ipilimumab-then-nivolumab first-line. TCRβ was sequenced from DNA of about 94 pretreatment tumors. After both sequences, patients received maintenance nivolumab.

This CDR3 has 16 residues. Per germline, CDR1 KGHSH and CDR2 LQKENI. The ends lost 4 bases at V and 1 base at J; junction bases unmatched: 2. This receptor was identified in a human donor with melanoma. Sequenced here: tumor tissue (inferred from file names), sampled from a patient given nivolumab and ipilimumab in sequence. This chain connects TRBV18 to TRBJ2-1, with 12 bases fitting TRBD2. CDR3 coding DNA: TGTGCCAGCTCACTAGGACTAGCGGGATCCTACAATGAGCAGTTCTTC. This codes for CASSLGLAGSYNEQFF. Complete variable domain (other parts from reference TRBV18 and TRBJ2-1): NAGVMQNPRHLVRRRGQEARLRCSPMKGHSHVYWYRQLPEEGLKFMVYLQKENIIDESGMPKERFSAEFPKEGPSILRIQQVVRGDSAAYFCASSLGLAGSYNEQFFGPGTRLTVL.